This T cell receptor (beta chain) emerged from a study of blood T cells in healthy people across ages. Peripheral blood samples of approximately 10 milliliters were drawn from each donor. A second PCR of about 7 to 11 cycles used a sample-barcoded 5' primer and a J-beta primer mix. One entry per CDR3 protein results from TCRdb running MiXCR on the 5' RACE reads. The sample consists of about 400,000 distinct CDR3 sequences, about 55% of them appearing once. The CDR3 is made up of 14 amino acids. J lost 4 bases, V lost 0 bases, and 3 bases had no gene match. The germline gives CDR1 DFQATT, CDR2 SNEGSKA (reference sequence).

The receptor comes from a man in his 60s in good health. Sequenced input: blood. The chain joins TRBV20-1 to TRBJ2-5; 9 positions match TRBD2. The CDR3 DNA is TGCAGTGCTAGAGATAGCGGGGGAGCAGAGACCCAGTACTTC. Protein sequence: CSARDSGGAETQYF.